A selection of T cell receptor beta chains follows, all from one sample in a study of blood T cell repertoires in COVID-19. The repertoire was sequenced with immunoSEQ multiplex PCR; TCRdb's copy has only in-frame clones and lacks some. The sample has around 150,000 clones, roughly four fifths seen once; the top ten hold 3.5% to 5.5%. The sequenced sample consisted of peripheral blood. The receptors originated from a woman of 80 years or more with active or convalescent COVID-19. Both conserved end residues are trimmed from each CDR3.

v_call: TRBV2
j_call: TRBJ2-1
cdr3_aa: ASSQTNPSAF

v_call: TRBV15
j_call: TRBJ1-4
cdr3_aa: ATSRDRSGGGEKLF

v_call: TRBV30
j_call: TRBJ1-5
cdr3_aa: AWAAGVTRSNQPQH

v_call: TRBV5-1
j_call: TRBJ1-1
cdr3_aa: ASRTDRGNTEAF

v_call: TRBV10-3
j_call: TRBJ1-2
cdr3_aa: AISEDRADGYT

v_call: TRBV28
j_call: TRBJ2-7
cdr3_aa: ASREGRDSYEQY

v_call: TRBV10-3
j_call: TRBJ1-1
cdr3_aa: AISESLADRRRAF

v_call: TRBV12-3/TRBV12-4
j_call: TRBJ2-1
cdr3_aa: ASSLSGSGEQF

v_call: TRBV4-1
j_call: TRBJ2-1
cdr3_aa: ASSQGQVRGNEQF

v_call: TRBV13
j_call: TRBJ1-2
cdr3_aa: ASSLNRVGGYT

v_call: TRBV5-1
j_call: TRBJ2-7
cdr3_aa: ASSGQVYEQY

v_call: TRBV28
j_call: TRBJ1-1
cdr3_aa: ASSFVGGARTEAF

v_call: TRBV5-1
j_call: TRBJ1-2
cdr3_aa: ASSLEGLRRGNYGYT

v_call: TRBV6-1
j_call: TRBJ2-3
cdr3_aa: ASSVRHRGMSTDTQY

v_call: TRBV5-5
j_call: TRBJ1-2
cdr3_aa: ASSLGPQNYGYT

v_call: TRBV12-3/TRBV12-4
j_call: TRBJ1-2
cdr3_aa: ASSDRYGYT

v_call: TRBV6-2/TRBV6-3
j_call: TRBJ2-3
cdr3_aa: ASSYGWGEDTQY

v_call: TRBV6-2/TRBV6-3
j_call: TRBJ2-2
cdr3_aa: ASSWMAGATNTGELF

v_call: TRBV29-1
j_call: TRBJ1-1
cdr3_aa: SVSGTGHGLNTEAF

v_call: TRBV4-1
j_call: TRBJ1-5
cdr3_aa: ASSQEGRGLGNQPQH

v_call: TRBV5-4
j_call: TRBJ2-5
cdr3_aa: ASSSEGPQETQY

v_call: TRBV19
j_call: TRBJ1-2
cdr3_aa: ASSIDRVGGYT

v_call: TRBV29-1
j_call: TRBJ2-2
cdr3_aa: SVSQTSAGELF

v_call: TRBV7-9
j_call: TRBJ1-4
cdr3_aa: ASNRVLNEKLF

v_call: TRBV7-2
j_call: TRBJ2-7
cdr3_aa: ASSTDTAGYEQY

v_call: TRBV7-9
j_call: TRBJ2-7
cdr3_aa: ASSSVGGTYEQY

v_call: TRBV18
j_call: TRBJ2-3
cdr3_aa: ASSPPRVAGVTDTQY

v_call: TRBV19
j_call: TRBJ1-2
cdr3_aa: ASSIVHRVGGYT

v_call: TRBV6-6
j_call: TRBJ2-6
cdr3_aa: ASSRVRTGASGANVLT

v_call: TRBV12-3/TRBV12-4
j_call: TRBJ1-5
cdr3_aa: ASSFGSHQPQH

v_call: TRBV27
j_call: TRBJ2-2
cdr3_aa: ASTPLAGGLGGELF

v_call: TRBV4-1
j_call: TRBJ2-5
cdr3_aa: ASSRLVGETQY

v_call: TRBV15
j_call: TRBJ1-4
cdr3_aa: ATSSGGGEDSGPNEKLF

v_call: TRBV5-6
j_call: TRBJ1-6
cdr3_aa: ASSLEDRQSPLH

v_call: TRBV5-8
j_call: TRBJ2-6
cdr3_aa: ASSFYSIRSGANVLT

v_call: TRBV3-1/TRBV3-2
j_call: TRBJ2-7
cdr3_aa: ASSRRASGGYEQY

v_call: TRBV7-8
j_call: TRBJ1-4
cdr3_aa: ASSSRPGQGAATNEKLF

v_call: TRBV7-6
j_call: TRBJ1-2
cdr3_aa: ASSLGGNPGDGYT

v_call: TRBV6-5
j_call: TRBJ1-5
cdr3_aa: ASSYSPGGSNQPQH

v_call: TRBV9
j_call: TRBJ1-4
cdr3_aa: ASSVDGQGSEKLF

v_call: TRBV30
j_call: TRBJ1-1
cdr3_aa: AWGERGGSTEAF

v_call: TRBV6-6
j_call: TRBJ1-6
cdr3_aa: ASSYAGLNSPLH

v_call: TRBV28
j_call: TRBJ2-4
cdr3_aa: ASSLLLDLTKNIQY

v_call: TRBV4-2
j_call: TRBJ2-1
cdr3_aa: ASSQSRRSYNEQF

v_call: TRBV12-3/TRBV12-4
j_call: TRBJ1-2
cdr3_aa: ASSGGDYGYT

v_call: TRBV29-1
j_call: TRBJ1-2
cdr3_aa: SVDTQGGNGYT

v_call: TRBV12-3/TRBV12-4
j_call: TRBJ2-7
cdr3_aa: ASSKGQGYEQY

v_call: TRBV14
j_call: TRBJ2-2
cdr3_aa: ASSQVAGANTGELF

v_call: TRBV28
j_call: TRBJ2-1
cdr3_aa: ASSTGGASYNEQF

v_call: TRBV3-1/TRBV3-2
j_call: TRBJ2-1
cdr3_aa: ASSPSLAGGSREQF